Shown below are 18 T cell receptor beta chains from a single sample sequenced in a study of T and B cells in COVID-19 patients. Blood genomic DNA input for TRB amplification was 250-500 ng. BIOMED2 TRB-A/B primer pools were used in multiplex TRB PCR. Each CDR3 protein gets one entry after TCRdb re-called the multiplex PCR reads with MiXCR. The table lists thousands of distinct CDR3 sequences, over 25% of them singletons. Sequences were obtained from blood. Receptor source: a human donor with active COVID-19.

This clonotype was seen more than once but under ten times. This chain links TRBV20-1 with TRBJ2-1; 11 bases match TRBD2. The CDR3 is 13 amino acids. With V trimmed by 6 bases and J by 8 bases, 6 bases remained unmatched. Per the germline V gene, CDR1 is DFQATT and CDR2 is SNEGSKA (reference sequence). The CDR3 loop is CSALLAGGDEQFF. CDR3 coding DNA: TGCAGTGCCCTGCTAGCGGGAGGCGATGAGCAGTTCTTC.

The chain combines TRBV5-5 with TRBJ1-1; tentatively, D is TRBD1 (6 bases). The CDR3 loop spans 15 amino acids. Germline V gives CDR1 SGHKS, CDR2 YYEKEE (reference sequence). V was cut by 3 bases and J by 0 bases, with 12 bases left in between. The DNA of the CDR3 is TGTGCCAGCAGCTCGAGGACAGCCATGAACACTGAAGCTTTCTTT. Translating gives CASSSRTAMNTEAFF.

This clonotype was seen at least ten times. V gene TRBV5-5 combines with J gene TRBJ2-7; 11 bases are a match to TRBD2. The germline CDR1 and CDR2 sequences are SGHKS and YYEKEE (reference sequence). The CDR3 covers 15 residues. J lost 6 bases, V lost 3 bases, and 8 bases had no gene match. For the CDR3, the DNA is TGTGCCAGCAGCTCTACTAGCGGGAGAGTGGGCGAGCAGTACTTC. It translates to CASSSTSGRVGEQYF.

This clonotype has ten or more counts. The chain recombines TRBV6-1 with TRBJ1-6; 8 bases map to TRBD1. The CDR3 totals 16 residues. Unmatched junction bases numbered 6, after V lost 7 bases and J lost 1 base. Germline CDR1 reads MNHNS; CDR2 reads SASEGT. The CDR3 region is CASTMGQASYNSPLHF. In DNA form, the CDR3 reads TGTGCCAGCACCATGGGACAGGCGTCCTATAATTCACCCCTCCACTTT.

In this sample, this clonotype is medium-sized. The CDR3 region has the DNA TGTGCCAGCAGCTTGACCTTGACTGGAAACACCATATATTTT. Amino acid sequence: CASSLTLTGNTIYF. This chain uses TRBV5-6 with TRBJ1-3, with unresolved D. Deletions cut 1 base from V and 2 bases from J, with 7 bases between. The germline V gene has CDR1 SGHDT and CDR2 YYEEEE. The CDR3 is 14 amino acids.

This chain links TRBV18 with TRBJ1-1, with TRBD1 identical over 11 bases. Germline loops: CDR1 KGHSH, CDR2 LQKENI. The CDR3 has 13 amino acids. The J segment lost 11 bases and the V segment lost 4 bases, leaving 6 bases of the junction unmatched. CDR3: CASSQGQGEVAFF. DNA for the CDR3: TGTGCCAGCTCACAGGGACAGGGGGAAGTTGCTTTCTTT.

The chain has TRBV7-3 and TRBJ2-1, with TRBD1 as a possible D gene (5 bases). The CDR3 length is 15 residues. Germline lookup yields CDR1 SGHTA and CDR2 FQGTGA. V was pared by 1 base and J by 3 bases, with 10 bases between. The CDR3 here is CASSLMGHIYNEQFF. In DNA form, the CDR3 reads TGTGCCAGCAGCTTAATGGGGCACATCTACAATGAGCAGTTCTTC.

This clonotype was seen ten or more times. The chain couples TRBV6-1 to TRBJ2-5, with D possibly being TRBD2 (6 bases). V was clipped by 0 bases and J by 1 base, with 12 bases between them. CDR1 is MNHNS and CDR2 is SASEGT in the germline V gene. The CDR3 consists of 16 residues. The CDR3 DNA reads TGTGCCAGCAGTGAAGCTGGGGGGACCTTCCAAGAGACCCAGTACTTC. Residues: CASSEAGGTFQETQYF.

The CDR3 loop reads CASSNKGGDLSNQPQHF. In DNA, the CDR3 is TGTGCCAGCAGCAATAAGGGGGGGGATCTAAGCAATCAGCCCCAGCATTTT. This sequence joins TRBV21-1 and TRBJ1-5; the table's TRBD1 call for D was not verified on the DNA. TRBV21-1 corresponds to a pseudogene. The CDR3 consists of 17 residues.

This clonotype is judged medium-sized. The V call is TRBV6-2 or TRBV6-3, the J call TRBJ1-6; D remains unclear. Germline V gene data show CDR1 as MNHEY and CDR2 as SVGEGT. The V end was cut by 7 bases, the J end by 5 bases, with 9 bases between. CDR3 length: 13 amino acids. CDR3: CASMEQHNSPLHF. For the CDR3, the DNA is TGTGCCAGCATGGAACAGCATAATTCACCCCTCCACTTT.

This clonotype appeared a few times. This chain joins TRBV6-2 or TRBV6-3 and TRBJ2-7, with D tentatively TRBD1 (5 bases). Germline CDR1 reads MNHEY; CDR2 reads SVGEGT. V was pared by 2 bases and J by 2 bases, with 10 bases between. The CDR3 loop spans 14 amino acids. The chain's CDR3 is CASSYGDSPYEQYF. In DNA, the CDR3 is TGTGCCAGCAGTTACGGCGACAGCCCCTACGAGCAGTACTTC.

This clonotype is labeled as medium-sized (0.01 to 0.1%). V usage is TRBV11-1 and J usage is TRBJ2-1; 13 nucleotides match TRBD2. There are 15 residues in the CDR3. Per germline, CDR1 SGHAT and CDR2 FQDESV (reference sequence). The V segment lost 4 bases and the J segment 9 bases; nucleotides outside the gene matches: 6. CDR3 loop: CASSSRTSGSGEQFF. The DNA of the CDR3 is TGTGCCAGCAGCTCCCGGACTAGCGGGAGTGGTGAGCAGTTCTTC.

By share, this clonotype ranks as medium-sized. The chain recombines TRBV6-5 with TRBJ2-3; D perhaps matches TRBD1 (5 bases). The V gene lost 2 bases and the J gene lost 0 bases, with 9 bases spanning the gap. Germline loops: CDR1 MNHEY, CDR2 SVGAGI. The CDR3 spans 15 residues. The CDR3 is CASSYRQTSTDTQYF. In DNA, the CDR3 is TGTGCCAGCAGTTACCGACAGACTAGCACAGATACGCAGTATTTT.

The chain joins TRBV5-5 to TRBJ2-5; tentatively, D is TRBD2 (5 bases). V lost 7 bases and J 1 base, leaving 17 bases between the germline ends. The germline V gene has CDR1 SGHKS and CDR2 YYEKEE (reference sequence). The CDR3 length is 15 residues. The CDR3 DNA reads TGTGCCAGCTTGGCCGGTGGGAGAACCCAAGAGACCCAGTACTTC. Amino acid sequence: CASLAGGRTQETQYF.

This clonotype was seen many times. This chain uses TRBV27 with TRBJ2-4; D remains ambiguous. This CDR3 comprises 16 residues. The V end was cut by 0 bases, the J end by 0 bases, with 9 bases between. CDR1 and CDR2 (germline): MNHEY, SMNVEV (reference sequence). The CDR3 nucleotides are TGTGCCAGCAGTTTATCAGGCGGAATAGCCAAAAACATTCAGTACTTC. Translating it yields CASSLSGGIAKNIQYF.

The chain joins TRBV7-2 to TRBJ2-3; 7 nucleotides align to TRBD2. The germline gives CDR1 SGHTA, CDR2 FQGNSA. Trimming at V came to 5 bases and at J to 0 bases, leaving 5 bases not matched to a gene. This CDR3 is built from 15 residues. This CDR3 reads CASSTVSGSTDTQYF. The CDR3 DNA reads as TGTGCCAGCAGCACGGTTAGCGGGAGCACAGATACGCAGTATTTT.

The sample holds a few counts of this clonotype. Here the CDR3 reads CASWGRTEAFF. CDR3 nucleotide sequence: TGTGCCAGCTGGGGTCGCACTGAAGCTTTCTTT. The chain couples TRBV12-3 or TRBV12-4 to TRBJ1-1, with D unresolved. Trimming removed 8 bases from V and 4 bases from J, with 8 bases in between. The CDR3 has 11 amino acids.

This clonotype was seen a handful of times. This chain connects TRBV15 to TRBJ1-5, with TRBD1 matching 8 bases. The V and J ends lost 6 bases and 6 bases, in that order; junction bases with no gene match: 10. Germline CDR1 reads LNHNV; CDR2 reads YYDKDF (reference sequence). This CDR3 has 15 residues. The CDR3 sequence is CATSREPTGGQPQHF. CDR3 nucleotides: TGTGCCACCAGTCGCGAACCAACAGGGGGTCAGCCCCAGCATTTT.